A selection of T cell receptor beta chains follows, all from one sample in a study of blood T cell repertoires in COVID-19. TCRdb keeps only in-frame clones here, not all; method: immunoSEQ multiplex PCR. The profile covers around 250,000 clones, with around 83% appearing a single time and 4.5% to 7% taken by the ten largest. Sequences were obtained from peripheral blood. These TCRs come from a man of 80 years or more with acute or convalescent COVID-19. The CDR3 runs from the conserved cysteine through the conserved F or W. D genes are given only for firm matches. A clone size is listed for some rows: how often the clone was seen (once, few, many), or a class if it is expanded.

TRBV4-1,-,-,TRBJ1-5,TGCGCCAGCAGTCCCTCCGGGGATAATCAGCCCCAGCATTTT,CASSPSGDNQPQHF
TRBV24-1,few,TRBD2,TRBJ2-5,TGTGCCACCAGTGATCCTAGCGGGGGGGCTGGAGAGACCCAGTACTTC,CATSDPSGGAGETQYF
TRBV3-1/TRBV3-2,-,TRBD2,TRBJ2-7,TGTGCCAGCAGCCAGGGACGGGGGGGATCGAGAGAGCAGTACTTC,CASSQGRGGSREQYF
TRBV19,-,TRBD1,TRBJ1-5,TGTGCCAGTAGTATAAATGGAGGGGGCCCCACTAGCAATCAGCCCCAGCATTTT,CASSINGGGPTSNQPQHF
TRBV3-1/TRBV3-2,-,TRBD2,TRBJ2-7,TGTGCCAGCAGCCAAGTCGGGACTAGGAACGAGCAGTACTTC,CASSQVGTRNEQYF
TRBV7-6,-,-,TRBJ2-7,TGTGCCAGCAGCTTAGATTTGGGGAGCGAGCAGTACTTC,CASSLDLGSEQYF
TRBV19,-,-,TRBJ2-3,TGTGCCAGTTCTAGCGCCCTTACGCAGTATTTT,CASSSALTQYF
TRBV29-1,-,-,TRBJ2-5,TGCAGCGTTGAAAAGACAGTCGGTGAGACCCAGTACTTC,CSVEKTVGETQYF
TRBV6-2/TRBV6-3,-,TRBD2,TRBJ2-6,TGTGCCAGCAGTTATTCGGGAGGCGCTGGGGCCAACGTCCTGACTTTC,CASSYSGGAGANVLTF
TRBV12-3/TRBV12-4,-,-,TRBJ1-2,TGTGCCAGCAGTGTAAACTATGGCTACACCTTC,CASSVNYGYTF
TRBV11-2,-,TRBD2,TRBJ2-7,TGTGCCAGCAGCGCACTAGCGGGGGGGGCCTACGAGCAGTACTTC,CASSALAGGAYEQYF
TRBV11-2,-,-,TRBJ2-7,TGTGCCAGCAGCTCCAGCGGAGTCTCCTACGAGCAGTACTTC,CASSSSGVSYEQYF
TRBV11-2,-,TRBD2,TRBJ2-1,TGTGCCAGCAGCTTCCGTTTTGCGGGGGGATCCTACAATGAGCAGTTCTTC,CASSFRFAGGSYNEQFF
TRBV18,once,-,TRBJ1-3,TGTGCCAGCTCAGTAACTTTTGCCTCTGGAAACACCATATATTTT,CASSVTFASGNTIYF
TRBV6-1,-,-,TRBJ1-4,TGTGCCAGCAGTGAAGCGATTTACGTAGCGGCCCGGGAGAAAAAACTGTTTTTT,CASSEAIYVAAREKKLFF
TRBV4-2,once,TRBD2,TRBJ2-1,TGTGCCAGCAGCCAAGTGTATCCTTCTAGCGGGAGCTTAAATGAGCAGTTCTTC,CASSQVYPSSGSLNEQFF
TRBV2,-,-,TRBJ2-1,TGTGCCAGCAGTGAAATCCTCGCCGGCAATGAGCAGTTCTTC,CASSEILAGNEQFF
TRBV28,few,-,TRBJ2-1,TGTGCCAGCAGGAGAGCGGTCTACAATGAGCAGTTCTTC,CASRRAVYNEQFF
TRBV6-5,-,-,TRBJ2-5,TGTGCCAGCAGTTACTCGAGGGGGGGGGAGACCCAGTACTTC,CASSYSRGGETQYF
TRBV18,few,-,TRBJ1-5,TGTGCCAGCTCCACACAGGGAAGCAATCAGCCCCAGCATTTT,CASSTQGSNQPQHF
TRBV12-3/TRBV12-4,-,-,TRBJ2-7,TGTGCCAGCAGTGCAGGGGAAACCTACGAGCAGTACTTC,CASSAGETYEQYF
TRBV10-3,-,-,TRBJ2-1,TGTGCCATCAGTACCGGAGATAATGAGCAGTTCTTC,CAISTGDNEQFF